This T cell receptor (beta chain) was recovered during a study of CD8+ T cells in alopecia areata. Following RNA extraction, reverse transcription yielded cDNA that acted as the sequencing template. Generated by immunoSEQ multiplex PCR, the TCRdb table keeps only in-frame clones and is missing some. There are under 70,000 clones in the sample; almost 97% occur only once, and roughly 24% lies in the top ten. With respect to this clone: The antigen remains unidentified.

As part of sample collection, lesional scalp punch biopsies and peripheral blood were taken from alopecia areata patients. Trimming left V 3 bases short and J 0 bases short, with 12 bases between. Germline CDR1 reads SGDLS; CDR2 reads YYNGEE. There are 15 residues in the CDR3. Notes on the study in general: Scalp samples also yield sequences of resident alphabeta T cells from normal skin. Especially in alopecia totalis/universalis, lesional scalp showed greater clonality than normal scalp did.

The sequence came from a human donor with alopecia areata. Sample: CD8+ T cells sorted from blood, taken at week 0. The V and J genes are TRBV9 and TRBJ1-1; D is unresolved. The DNA for the CDR3 is TGTGCCAGCAGCGAGGGTAAAGGCATGAACACTGAAGCTTTCTTT. This gives the protein CASSEGKGMNTEAFF.